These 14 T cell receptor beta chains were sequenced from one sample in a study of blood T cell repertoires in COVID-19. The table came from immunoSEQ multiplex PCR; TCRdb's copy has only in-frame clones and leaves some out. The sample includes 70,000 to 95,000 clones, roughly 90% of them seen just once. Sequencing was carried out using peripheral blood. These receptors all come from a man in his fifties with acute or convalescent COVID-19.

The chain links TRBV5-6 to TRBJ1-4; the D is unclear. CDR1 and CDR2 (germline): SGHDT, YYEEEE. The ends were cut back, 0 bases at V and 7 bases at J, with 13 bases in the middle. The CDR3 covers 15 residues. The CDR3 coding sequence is TGTGCCAGCAGCTTGGAAGTAGAGCTAGGTGAAAAACTGTTTTTT. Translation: CASSLEVELGEKLFF. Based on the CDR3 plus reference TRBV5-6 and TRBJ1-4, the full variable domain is DAGVTQSPTHLIKTRGQQVTLRCSPKSGHDTVSWYQQALGQGPQFIFQYYEEEERQRGNFPDRFSGHQFPNYSSELNVNALLLGDSALYLCASSLEVELGEKLFFGSGTQLSVL.

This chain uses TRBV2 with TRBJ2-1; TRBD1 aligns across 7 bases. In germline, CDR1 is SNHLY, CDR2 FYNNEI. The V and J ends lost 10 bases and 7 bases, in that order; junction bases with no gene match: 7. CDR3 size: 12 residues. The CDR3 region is CATSKDRNEQFF. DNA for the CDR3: TGTGCCACCTCAAAGGACAGGAATGAGCAGTTCTTC. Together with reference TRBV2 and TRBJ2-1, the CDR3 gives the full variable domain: EPEVTQTPSHQVTQMGQEVILRCVPISNHLYFYWYRQILGQKVEFLVSFYNNEISEKSEIFDDQFSVERPDGSNFTLKIRSTKLEDSAMYFCATSKDRNEQFFGPGTRLTVL.

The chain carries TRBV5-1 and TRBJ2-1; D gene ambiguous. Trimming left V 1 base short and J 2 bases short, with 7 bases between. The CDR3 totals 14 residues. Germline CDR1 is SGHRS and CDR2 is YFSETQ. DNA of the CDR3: TGCGCCAGCAGCTTGCAAGCGACCTACAATGAGCAGTTCTTC. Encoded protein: CASSLQATYNEQFF.

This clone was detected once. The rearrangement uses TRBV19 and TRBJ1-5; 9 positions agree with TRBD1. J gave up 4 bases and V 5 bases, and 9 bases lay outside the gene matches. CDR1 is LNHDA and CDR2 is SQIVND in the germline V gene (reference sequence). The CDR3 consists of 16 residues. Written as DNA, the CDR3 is TGTGCCAGTAGTGCCGAAGGGACAGGGCGGAATCAGCCCCAGCATTTT. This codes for CASSAEGTGRNQPQHF.

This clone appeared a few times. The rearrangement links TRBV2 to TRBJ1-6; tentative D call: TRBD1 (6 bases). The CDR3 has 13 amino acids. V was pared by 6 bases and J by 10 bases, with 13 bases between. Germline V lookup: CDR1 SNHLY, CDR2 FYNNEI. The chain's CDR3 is CASRPDRDSPLHF. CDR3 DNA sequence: TGTGCCAGCAGGCCGGACAGAGACTCACCCCTCCACTTT.

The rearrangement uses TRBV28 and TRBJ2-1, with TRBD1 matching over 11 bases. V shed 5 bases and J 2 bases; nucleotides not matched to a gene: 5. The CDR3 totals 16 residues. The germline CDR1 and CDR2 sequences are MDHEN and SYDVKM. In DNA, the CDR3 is TGTGCCAGCAGTGGGGGGACAGGGGGAACCTACAATGAGCAGTTCTTC. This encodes CASSGGTGGTYNEQFF.

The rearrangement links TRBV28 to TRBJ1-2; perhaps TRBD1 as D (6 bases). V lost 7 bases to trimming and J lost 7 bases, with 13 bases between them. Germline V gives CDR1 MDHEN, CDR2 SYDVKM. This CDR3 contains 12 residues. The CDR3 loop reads CASKRGGGGYTF. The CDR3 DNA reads TGTGCCAGCAAAAGGGGAGGGGGTGGCTACACCTTC.

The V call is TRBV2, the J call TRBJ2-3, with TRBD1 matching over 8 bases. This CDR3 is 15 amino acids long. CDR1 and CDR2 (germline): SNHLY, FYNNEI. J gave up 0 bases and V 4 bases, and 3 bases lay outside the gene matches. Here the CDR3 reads CASSATGASTDTQYF. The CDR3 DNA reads TGTGCCAGCAGTGCGACAGGGGCGAGCACAGATACGCAGTATTTT.

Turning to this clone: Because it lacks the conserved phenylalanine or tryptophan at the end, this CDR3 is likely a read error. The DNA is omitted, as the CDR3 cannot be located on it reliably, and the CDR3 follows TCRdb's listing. The CDR3: CASSLRQGPH. The V gene is TRBV5-1, the J gene TRBJ1-1; the table's TRBD1 call for D was not verified on the DNA. Germline assignment: CDR1 SGHRS and CDR2 YFSETQ. The CDR3 is 10 residues long, ends included.

The CDR3 region has the DNA TGTGCCAGCAGCTTAGCAGCGGATGCCGGGGAGCTGTTTTTT. The encoded protein is CASSLAADAGELFF. The chain employs TRBV7-9 and TRBJ2-2; a weak D match, TRBD2 (5 bases). Trimming shortened V by 0 bases and J by 6 bases, and 8 bases separated the two germline ends. The germline V gene encodes CDR1 SEHNR and CDR2 FQNEAQ (reference sequence). This CDR3 comprises 14 residues.

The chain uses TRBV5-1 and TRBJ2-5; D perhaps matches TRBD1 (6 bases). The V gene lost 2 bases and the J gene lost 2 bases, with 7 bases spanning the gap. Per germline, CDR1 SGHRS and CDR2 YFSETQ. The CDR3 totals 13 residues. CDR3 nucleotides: TGCGCCAGCAGCTTACAGGGTCAAGAGACCCAGTACTTC. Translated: CASSLQGQETQYF. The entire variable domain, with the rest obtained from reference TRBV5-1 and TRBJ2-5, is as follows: KAGVTQTPRYLIKTRGQQVTLSCSPISGHRSVSWYQQTPGQGLQFLFEYFSETQRNKGNFPGRFSGRQFSNSRSEMNVSTLELGDSALYLCASSLQGQETQYFGPGTRLLVL.

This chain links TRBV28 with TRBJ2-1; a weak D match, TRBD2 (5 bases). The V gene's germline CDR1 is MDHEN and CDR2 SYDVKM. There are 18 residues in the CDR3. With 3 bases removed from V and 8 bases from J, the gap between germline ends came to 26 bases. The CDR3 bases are TGTGCCAGCAGTTTCTCCCTACGCAGCGGAGAAGATGACGATGAGCAGTTCTTC. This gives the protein CASSFSLRSGEDDDEQFF.

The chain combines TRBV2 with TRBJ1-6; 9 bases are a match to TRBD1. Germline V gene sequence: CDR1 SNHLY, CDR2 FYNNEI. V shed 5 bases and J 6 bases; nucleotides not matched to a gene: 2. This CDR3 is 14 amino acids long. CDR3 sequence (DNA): TGTGCCAGCAGTCGGACAGGGGTTAATTCACCCCTCCACTTT. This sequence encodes CASSRTGVNSPLHF.

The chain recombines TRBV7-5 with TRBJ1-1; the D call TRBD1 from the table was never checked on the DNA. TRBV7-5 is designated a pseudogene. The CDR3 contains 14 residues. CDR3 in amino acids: CVRRTDRVTTEAFF. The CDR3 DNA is TGTGTCAGAAGAACCGACAGGGTAACCACTGAAGCTTTCTTT.